This is a list of T cell receptor beta chains from one sample in a study of blood T cell repertoires in COVID-19. Libraries were prepared by immunoSEQ multiplex PCR; TCRdb keeps only in-frame clonotypes and omits some of them. The repertoire includes roughly 360,000 clones, roughly 87% of them detected once, and approximately 5.4% sits in the top ten. Sequenced input: PBMCs or T cells enriched from blood (not recorded which). The receptors derive from a woman aged 50 to 60 who had recovered from COVID-19. Each CDR3 is given without its conserved first and last residue. D genes are given only for firm matches.

V gene	D gene	J gene	CDR3 protein
TRBV9	TRBD1	TRBJ2-2	ASSDDRGRITNTGELF
TRBV20-1	NA	TRBJ1-2	SASPESGYT
TRBV14	NA	TRBJ1-1	ASSHTGLEAF
TRBV5-1	TRBD2	TRBJ2-3	ASSSGLAETDTQY
TRBV27	TRBD2	TRBJ2-2	ASSRLLAGGRTGELF
TRBV7-3	NA	TRBJ1-1	ASSFQINTEAF
TRBV19	TRBD1	TRBJ2-7	ASSITTGGAYEQY
TRBV5-6	TRBD1	TRBJ2-6	ASSLQGAAGANVLT
TRBV28	TRBD1	TRBJ1-5	ASSLEGQGNQPQH
TRBV5-4	NA	TRBJ2-5	ASSPTVQETQY
TRBV4-1	TRBD2	TRBJ2-7	ASSQGSSGRDKQY
TRBV19	NA	TRBJ2-6	ASSIRQGRSSGANVLT
TRBV4-3	NA	TRBJ2-3	ASSPWTQNTDTQY
TRBV4-3	NA	TRBJ1-6	ASSQELGANSPLH
TRBV14	NA	TRBJ1-1	ASRTQVNTEAF
TRBV29-1	TRBD1	TRBJ1-1	SVPSGQAFTEAF
TRBV29-1	NA	TRBJ2-1	SVEDLLGNEQF
TRBV5-1	TRBD1	TRBJ2-3	ASSWGTGASTDTQY
TRBV5-1	NA	TRBJ2-5	ASSLSSTEQETQY
TRBV9	NA	TRBJ1-1	ASSVTGENTEAF
TRBV6-5	TRBD1	TRBJ1-5	ASRTGAGNQPQH
TRBV7-2	NA	TRBJ2-7	ASSHSYPLEQY
TRBV4-3	TRBD1	TRBJ2-2	ASSLLDRGQITGELF
TRBV15	NA	TRBJ1-2	ATSRDPGDPQPHYGYT
TRBV5-1	TRBD1	TRBJ2-2	ASSYRGLNTGELF
TRBV13	TRBD1	TRBJ1-1	ASSLGLMGQAEAF
TRBV28	TRBD1	TRBJ1-3	ASSQGQGDRNTIY
TRBV2	NA	TRBJ1-2	ASSEQVLGGYGYT
TRBV19	NA	TRBJ1-6	ASTWENNSPLH
TRBV28	TRBD1	TRBJ2-7	ASSFPGQIRSYEQY
TRBV7-2	NA	TRBJ1-3	ASREGNTIY
TRBV9	NA	TRBJ2-3	ASSVGVGGVRTDTQY
TRBV4-2	NA	TRBJ2-4	ASSQDRDQGIQY
TRBV27	NA	TRBJ2-5	ATRRDRETQY
TRBV14	TRBD1	TRBJ2-1	ASSPRQGQGSEQF
TRBV7-2	NA	TRBJ2-1	ASSLVGDEQF
TRBV29-1	NA	TRBJ1-5	SVGEGDQRPQH
TRBV24-1	NA	TRBJ2-3	ATSVPGADTQY
TRBV9	NA	TRBJ2-7	ASSVMGTPMAEQY
TRBV6-2/TRBV6-3	NA	TRBJ2-7	ASSYTSGHLKQY
TRBV20-1	NA	TRBJ1-1	SAYGAGEAF
TRBV28	TRBD1	TRBJ1-1	ASSYNRGLGKTEAF
TRBV13	TRBD1	TRBJ1-2	ASSLVQGAPGGYT
TRBV30	TRBD1	TRBJ2-7	AWSVQGLAYEQY
TRBV27	NA	TRBJ2-5	ASGRGSAQETQY
TRBV5-6	TRBD2	TRBJ2-3	ASSLAVAGGLRDTQY
TRBV3-1/TRBV3-2	NA	TRBJ1-1	ASSRPQGTEAF
TRBV20-1	NA	TRBJ1-1	SARLNTEAF
TRBV11-3	NA	TRBJ2-2	ASSFLGGNTGELF
TRBV15	NA	TRBJ1-2	ATSRAAGYGYT
TRBV20-1	NA	TRBJ2-3	SAIATDTQY
TRBV3-1/TRBV3-2	NA	TRBJ1-6	ASSQIGQGPTPLH
TRBV5-4	TRBD1	TRBJ1-6	ASSPGQGDSPLH